This entry lists 7 T cell receptor beta chains sequenced from one sample in a study of cytomegalovirus exposure and HLA in healthy donors. PCR amplification relied on 60 Vbeta primers (plus 13 Jbeta primers). Produced via immunoSEQ multiplex PCR; TCRdb's table is partial and in-frame only. The sample has more than 90,000 clones; approximately 72% are singletons. The specimen sequenced was PBMCs. The receptor source for this set is a woman in her 40s in good health and CMV-seropositive.

A few counts support this clone. The V and J genes are TRBV2 and TRBJ1-2; 7 nucleotides align to TRBD1. V was pared by 5 bases and J by 8 bases, with 11 bases of the junction left unmatched. CDR1 and CDR2 from the germline V gene are SNHLY and FYNNEI. This CDR3 comprises 14 residues. The CDR3 is CASSRQITGDGYTF. CDR3 nucleotides: TGTGCCAGCAGTCGGCAAATCACAGGGGACGGCTACACCTTC. Based on the CDR3 plus reference TRBV2 and TRBJ1-2, the full variable domain is EPEVTQTPSHQVTQMGQEVILRCVPISNHLYFYWYRQILGQKVEFLVSFYNNEISEKSEIFDDQFSVERPDGSNFTLKIRSTKLEDSAMYFCASSRQITGDGYTFGSGTRLTVV.

This chain joins TRBV28 and TRBJ2-7; 9 nucleotides agree with TRBD1. The J segment lost 6 bases and the V segment lost 7 bases, leaving 10 bases of the junction unmatched. Per germline, CDR1 MDHEN and CDR2 SYDVKM. This CDR3 spans 14 amino acids. The chain's CDR3 is CASNLGTGPLEQYF. The CDR3, as DNA: TGTGCCAGCAACCTCGGGACAGGGCCTCTCGAGCAGTACTTC.

This clone came up once. J is TRBJ1-2 and V is TRBV19, with a weak D call TRBD1 (5 bases). This CDR3 comprises 14 residues. Per germline, CDR1 LNHDA and CDR2 SQIVND (reference sequence). Trimming shortened V by 6 bases and J by 3 bases, and 14 bases separated the two germline ends. This CDR3 is CASRPRTSDYGYTF. Here the CDR3 DNA reads TGTGCCAGTAGACCTCGGACAAGTGACTATGGCTACACCTTC.

For the CDR3, the DNA is TGTGCCAGCAGCTTAAGGCGGGAACCCCCCTACGAGCAGTACTTC. Its protein product is CASSLRREPPYEQYF. This chain connects TRBV7-8 to TRBJ2-7; a possible D gene is TRBD2 (6 bases). V was clipped by 2 bases and J by 2 bases, with 13 bases between them. This CDR3 has 15 amino acids. The germline V gene has CDR1 SGHVS and CDR2 FQNEAQ.

The J gene is TRBJ2-1, the V gene TRBV11-2; 9 positions agree with TRBD1. From germline, CDR1 is SGHAT and CDR2 FQNNGV. The CDR3 is 15 amino acids. J lost 4 bases, V lost 5 bases, and 6 bases had no gene match. The CDR3 protein is CASSPGQGEYNEQFF. The CDR3 DNA follows: TGTGCCAGCAGCCCGGGACAGGGAGAATACAATGAGCAGTTCTTC.

The chain has TRBV7-6 and TRBJ1-5; 7 bases fit TRBD1. The germline gives CDR1 SGHVS, CDR2 FNYEAQ. The CDR3 is 13 residues long. After removal of 6 bases from V and 7 bases from J, the junction contained 6 bases not matched to a gene. The CDR3 nucleotides read TGTGCCAGCAGTACGGGACAGTTCCAGCCCCAGCATTTT. It is translated as CASSTGQFQPQHF. Full variable domain (remainder filled in from reference TRBV7-6 and TRBJ1-5): GAGVSQSPRYKVTKRGQDVALRCDPISGHVSLYWYRQALGQGPEFLTYFNYEAQQDKSGLPNDRFSAERPEGSISTLTIQRTEQRDSAMYRCASSTGQFQPQHFGDGTRLSIL.

The genes are TRBV28 and TRBJ2-3, with D maybe TRBD1 (6 bases). Germline V CDR1 and CDR2: MDHEN, SYDVKM. The germline V and J ends were trimmed by 5 bases and 4 bases, with 19 bases remaining between them. The CDR3 contains 16 residues. CDR3 sequence (DNA): TGTGCCAGCAGTACACAGGCGGTAGGGGGTGCAGATACGCAGTATTTT. Translation gives CASSTQAVGGADTQYF. The entire variable domain, with the rest obtained from reference TRBV28 and TRBJ2-3, is as follows: DVKVTQSSRYLVKRTGEKVFLECVQDMDHENMFWYRQDPGLGLRLIYFSYDVKMKEKGDIPEGYSVSREKKERFSLILESASTNQTSMYLCASSTQAVGGADTQYFGPGTRLTVL.